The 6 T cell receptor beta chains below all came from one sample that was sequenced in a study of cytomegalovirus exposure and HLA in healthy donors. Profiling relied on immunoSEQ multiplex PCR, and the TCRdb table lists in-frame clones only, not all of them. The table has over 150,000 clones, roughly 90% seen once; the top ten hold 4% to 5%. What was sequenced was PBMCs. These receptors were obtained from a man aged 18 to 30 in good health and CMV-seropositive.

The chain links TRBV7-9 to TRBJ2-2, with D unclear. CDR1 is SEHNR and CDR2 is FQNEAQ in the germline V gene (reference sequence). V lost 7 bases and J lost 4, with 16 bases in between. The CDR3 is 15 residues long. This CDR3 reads CASTQFSEVTGELFF. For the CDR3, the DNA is TGTGCCAGCACCCAATTTTCTGAGGTCACCGGGGAGCTGTTTTTT.

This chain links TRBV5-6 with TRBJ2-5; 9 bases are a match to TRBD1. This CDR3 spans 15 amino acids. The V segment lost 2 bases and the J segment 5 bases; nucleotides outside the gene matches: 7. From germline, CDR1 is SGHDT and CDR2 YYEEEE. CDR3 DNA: TGTGCCAGCAGCTTCGGGACAGGGTCGTCGGAGACCCAGTACTTC. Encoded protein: CASSFGTGSSETQYF.

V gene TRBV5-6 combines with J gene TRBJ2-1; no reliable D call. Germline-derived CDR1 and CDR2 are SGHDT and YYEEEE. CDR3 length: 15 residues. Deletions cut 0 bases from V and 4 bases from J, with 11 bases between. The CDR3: CASSLVQDGYNEQFF. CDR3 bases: TGTGCCAGCAGCTTGGTGCAAGACGGGTACAATGAGCAGTTCTTC.

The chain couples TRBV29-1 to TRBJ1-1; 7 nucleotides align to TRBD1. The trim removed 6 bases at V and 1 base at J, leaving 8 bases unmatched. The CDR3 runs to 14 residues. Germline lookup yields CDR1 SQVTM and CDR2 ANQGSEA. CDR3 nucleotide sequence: TGCAGCGTCCTCCCCGGGACAGAGAACACTGAAGCTTTCTTT. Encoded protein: CSVLPGTENTEAFF.

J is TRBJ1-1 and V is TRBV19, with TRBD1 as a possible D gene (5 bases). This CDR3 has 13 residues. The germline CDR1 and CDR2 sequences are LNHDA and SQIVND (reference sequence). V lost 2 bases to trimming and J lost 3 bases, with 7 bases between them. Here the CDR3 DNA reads TGTGCCAGTAGTATAACAGGAGACACTGAAGCTTTCTTT. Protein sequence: CASSITGDTEAFF.

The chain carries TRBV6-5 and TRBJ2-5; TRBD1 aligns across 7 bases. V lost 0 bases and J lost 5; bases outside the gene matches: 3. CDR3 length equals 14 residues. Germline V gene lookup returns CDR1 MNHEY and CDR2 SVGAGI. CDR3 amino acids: CASSYSGQSETQYF. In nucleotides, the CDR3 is TGTGCCAGCAGTTACTCGGGACAGTCGGAGACCCAGTACTTC.